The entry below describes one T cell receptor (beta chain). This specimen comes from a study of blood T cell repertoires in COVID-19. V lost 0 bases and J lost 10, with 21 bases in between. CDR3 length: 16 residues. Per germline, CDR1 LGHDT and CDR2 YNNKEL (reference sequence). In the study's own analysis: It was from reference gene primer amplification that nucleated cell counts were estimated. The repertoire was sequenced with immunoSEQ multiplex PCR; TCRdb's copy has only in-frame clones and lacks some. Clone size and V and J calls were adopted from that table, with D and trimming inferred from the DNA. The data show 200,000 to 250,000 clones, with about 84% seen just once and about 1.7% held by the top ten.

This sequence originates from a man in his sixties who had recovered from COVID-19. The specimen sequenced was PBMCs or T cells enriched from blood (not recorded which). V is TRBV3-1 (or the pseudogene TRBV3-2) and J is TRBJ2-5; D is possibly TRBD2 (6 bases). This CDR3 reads CASSQDIRGATADQYF. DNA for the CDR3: TGTGCCAGCAGCCAAGATATCCGCGGGGCTACTGCGGACCAGTACTTC.